These 13 T cell receptor beta chains came from one sample sequenced in a study of CD4 T cells in relation to SARS-CoV-2 and coronaviruses. The antigens of these receptors remain unknown. Method: immunoSEQ multiplex PCR; TCRdb's copy keeps in-frame clones and lacks some. The sample shows roughly 24,000 clones, roughly 80% of them seen only once. The unexposed donors gave CD4+ T cells in about 2011-2018, prior to COVID-19. After ten to eleven days of culture, CD4+ T cells were isolated. Input material: CD4+ T cells from PBMCs, cultured in vitro. Every receptor here comes from a human donor in good health.

This chain connects TRBV18 to TRBJ1-1; D unresolved. From germline, CDR1 is KGHSH and CDR2 LQKENI. The CDR3 contains 14 residues. Trimming shortened V by 1 base and J by 1 base, and 7 bases separated the two germline ends. The CDR3 bases are TGTGCCAGCTCACCACGTGAAGGGAACACTGAAGCTTTCTTT. Protein sequence: CASSPREGNTEAFF. Drawing the rest from reference TRBV18 and TRBJ1-1, the complete variable domain is NAGVMQNPRHLVRRRGQEARLRCSPMKGHSHVYWYRQLPEEGLKFMVYLQKENIIDESGMPKERFSAEFPKEGPSILRIQQVVRGDSAAYFCASSPREGNTEAFFGQGTRLTVV.

The chain carries TRBV18 and TRBJ1-1; D ambiguous. CDR1 and CDR2 (germline): KGHSH, LQKENI. The CDR3 is made up of 15 amino acids. V lost 1 base to trimming and J lost 4 bases, with 13 bases between them. CDR3 DNA sequence: TGTGCCAGCTCACCACGGCGGGAGGCTGGCACTGAAGCTTTCTTT. As protein: CASSPRREAGTEAFF.

V usage is TRBV28 and J usage is TRBJ2-1, with 8 bases identical to TRBD2. Germline CDR1 MDHEN, CDR2 SYDVKM. V shed 4 bases and J 4 bases; nucleotides not matched to a gene: 12. This CDR3 has 17 residues. The CDR3 loop is CASSSLGAGVIYNEQFF. CDR3 nucleotides: TGTGCCAGCAGTTCGCTGGGAGCGGGAGTCATTTACAATGAGCAGTTCTTC.

The rearrangement joins TRBV14 to TRBJ2-1, with D unclear. Germline V CDR1 and CDR2: SGHDN, FVKESK. The CDR3 spans 17 residues. V lost 4 bases to trimming and J lost 6 bases, with 22 bases between them. CDR3 sequence: CASSRLVATQLGNEQFF. In DNA form, the CDR3 reads TGTGCCAGCAGCCGCCTAGTGGCTACGCAGTTGGGCAATGAGCAGTTCTTC.

The chain carries TRBV3-1 (or the pseudogene TRBV3-2) and TRBJ2-3, with 10 bases that match TRBD2. The CDR3 sequence is 17 residues long. With V trimmed by 3 bases and J by 4 bases, 10 bases remained unmatched. Germline V gene data show CDR1 as LGHDT and CDR2 as YNNKEL (reference sequence). The CDR3 region has the DNA TGTGCCAGCAGCCACTTTATCCGTAGCGGGAGGCCAGATACGCAGTATTTT. The encoded protein is CASSHFIRSGRPDTQYF.

This clone is a singleton in its sample. The CDR3 nucleotides read TGTGCCAGCAGCCCGTCGGGGGGCAATGAGCAGTTCTTC. Its translation is CASSPSGGNEQFF. V is TRBV3-1 (or the pseudogene TRBV3-2) and J is TRBJ2-1, with 7 bases lining up with TRBD2. The germline V gene encodes CDR1 LGHDT and CDR2 YNNKEL (reference sequence). The CDR3 runs 13 residues. Trimming at V came to 4 bases and at J to 6 bases, leaving 3 bases not matched to a gene.

This sequence joins TRBV10-3 and TRBJ2-2, with D perhaps matching TRBD2 (5 bases). Per germline, CDR1 ENHRY and CDR2 SYGVKD. The CDR3 totals 16 residues. Trimming shortened V by 0 bases and J by 6 bases, and 14 bases separated the two germline ends. CDR3 region: CAISESRGKASGELFF. CDR3 in DNA: TGTGCCATCAGTGAGTCTAGAGGGAAGGCGTCCGGGGAGCTGTTTTTT.

V is TRBV7-2 and J is TRBJ2-5; perhaps D is TRBD1 or TRBD2 (5 bases each). Germline CDR1 SGHTA, CDR2 FQGNSA. The CDR3 loop spans 14 amino acids. V lost 1 base, J lost 5 bases, and 11 bases lay in between. The CDR3 loop is CASSLGGEWETQYF. The CDR3 coding sequence is TGTGCCAGCAGCTTAGGAGGGGAGTGGGAGACCCAGTACTTC.

This rearrangement joins TRBV11-2 to TRBJ1-1, with a possible D match to TRBD1 (5 bases). The CDR3 consists of 15 residues. Germline V CDR1 and CDR2: SGHAT, FQNNGV. V lost 1 base to trimming and J lost 5 bases, with 14 bases between them. CDR3 loop: CASSLGGSHRTEAFF. The CDR3, as DNA: TGTGCCAGCAGCTTAGGTGGGAGCCACAGGACTGAAGCTTTCTTT.

The chain is built from TRBV18 and TRBJ1-1; 8 nucleotides line up with TRBD1. CDR1 is KGHSH and CDR2 is LQKENI in the germline V gene. The CDR3 is 17 residues long. J gave up 2 bases and V 2 bases, and 10 bases lay outside the gene matches. CDR3: CASSPRTRDRQNTEAFF. CDR3 DNA sequence: TGTGCCAGCTCACCAAGAACACGGGACAGGCAAAACACTGAAGCTTTCTTT.

The J gene is TRBJ1-1, the V gene TRBV19, with a possible D match to TRBD1 (5 bases). CDR3 length: 15 residues. V lost 5 bases, J lost 3 bases, and 16 bases lay in between. Germline V gene sequence: CDR1 LNHDA, CDR2 SQIVND (reference sequence). In DNA, the CDR3 is TGTGCCAGTAGTGTCTCCAGGGTTTCGGACACTGAAGCTTTCTTT. Its translation is CASSVSRVSDTEAFF.

CDR3: CASSLGTGAYEQYF. Here the CDR3 DNA reads TGTGCCAGCAGTTTAGGGACAGGCGCATACGAGCAGTACTTC. The chain recombines TRBV27 with TRBJ2-7, with 8 bases aligning to TRBD1. With 2 bases clipped from V and 4 bases from J, the junction kept 4 bases outside the gene matches. Germline V CDR1 and CDR2: MNHEY, SMNVEV (reference sequence). CDR3 length: 14 residues.

The rearrangement links TRBV5-1 to TRBJ1-6; no firm D call. Per germline, CDR1 SGHRS and CDR2 YFSETQ. The CDR3 loop spans 15 amino acids. Trimming stripped 0 bases from V and 7 bases from J, with 11 bases between. The CDR3 sequence is CASSLDPGRNSPLHF. CDR3 DNA: TGCGCCAGCAGCTTGGATCCAGGCCGCAATTCACCCCTCCACTTT. Full variable domain (remainder filled in from reference TRBV5-1 and TRBJ1-6): KAGVTQTPRYLIKTRGQQVTLSCSPISGHRSVSWYQQTPGQGLQFLFEYFSETQRNKGNFPGRFSGRQFSNSRSEMNVSTLELGDSALYLCASSLDPGRNSPLHFGNGTRLTVT.